One sample yielded the 32 T cell receptor beta chains listed below, sequenced in a study of shared clonotypes between healthy human individuals. Measured with immunoSEQ multiplex PCR; TCRdb has only the in-frame clones, and not every one. The table includes more than 1 million clones, 75% to 85% detected once. Sequencing input: memory CD4+ T cells from PBMCs. The subset was: CD45RA-negative fraction. These receptor sequences come from a man younger than 35 in good health. Some clones in this sample may be carry-over from other donors' samples.

This clone was counted a single time. This chain uses TRBV11-2 with TRBJ2-7; perhaps TRBD2 as D (5 bases). The V gene lost 2 bases and the J gene lost 7 bases, with 21 bases spanning the gap. CDR1 is SGHAT, CDR2 FQNNGV, per germline. The CDR3 covers 16 residues. This CDR3 is CASSLRAARTSGEQYF. The CDR3 DNA reads as TGTGCCAGCAGCTTAAGGGCGGCCCGGACCTCGGGGGAGCAGTACTTC.

The V and J genes are TRBV28 and TRBJ2-1; weak D call: TRBD2 (6 bases). CDR3 length equals 18 residues. The ends were cut back, 3 bases at V and 2 bases at J, with 20 bases in the middle. CDR1 is MDHEN, CDR2 SYDVKM, per germline. The CDR3 sequence: CASSFRLDLSGAYNEQFF. CDR3 bases: TGTGCCAGCAGTTTTAGACTAGACCTCAGTGGCGCCTACAATGAGCAGTTCTTC.

CDR3 DNA: TGCGCCAGCAGCTTTTTTGGGGGGAAGGGCACTGAAGCTTTCTTT. This gives the protein CASSFFGGKGTEAFF. This sequence joins TRBV5-1 and TRBJ1-1, with D maybe TRBD1 (5 bases). Germline V CDR1 and CDR2: SGHRS, YFSETQ. This CDR3 region has 15 residues. The V end was cut by 2 bases, the J end by 4 bases, with 15 bases between.

The chain uses TRBV25-1 and TRBJ1-2; tentatively, D is TRBD1 (5 bases). Germline CDR1 and CDR2: MGHDK and SYGVNS. The germline V and J ends were trimmed by 4 bases and 8 bases, with 20 bases remaining between them. The CDR3 runs to 15 residues. CDR3 nucleotides: TGTGCCAGCAGTGCCCCTCTAGGCAGGGTGGGCGGCTACACCTTC. Translation gives CASSAPLGRVGGYTF.

The chain combines TRBV5-4 with TRBJ1-1; 7 bases agree with TRBD1. V was clipped by 4 bases and J by 3 bases; unmatched bases: 9. In germline, CDR1 is SGHNT, CDR2 YYREEE (reference sequence). The CDR3 covers 15 residues. The CDR3 loop is CASSETRGFYTEAFF. CDR3 DNA: TGTGCCAGCAGCGAGACCAGGGGGTTTTACACTGAAGCTTTCTTT.

V usage is TRBV28 and J usage is TRBJ1-4; TRBD1 might be the D (5 bases). The CDR3 is 17 amino acids. The V and J ends lost 5 bases and 3 bases respectively, with 19 bases between them. The germline CDR1 and CDR2 sequences are MDHEN and SYDVKM. CDR3 in amino acids: CASSAPVRGLANEKLFF. In DNA form, the CDR3 reads TGTGCCAGCAGTGCCCCGGTTCGGGGCCTGGCTAATGAAAAACTGTTTTTT. The full variable domain, rest sourced from reference TRBV28 and TRBJ1-4, is DVKVTQSSRYLVKRTGEKVFLECVQDMDHENMFWYRQDPGLGLRLIYFSYDVKMKEKGDIPEGYSVSREKKERFSLILESASTNQTSMYLCASSAPVRGLANEKLFFGSGTQLSVL.

The chain employs TRBV5-1 and TRBJ2-1, with 7 bases identical to TRBD2. V gave up 7 bases and J gave up 4 bases; unmatched junction bases: 8. The length of the CDR3 is 14 residues. In germline, CDR1 is SGHRS, CDR2 YFSETQ. This CDR3 reads CASASAGNYNEQFF. For the CDR3, the DNA is TGCGCCAGCGCCTCAGCGGGGAATTACAATGAGCAGTTCTTC.

The rearrangement joins TRBV2 to TRBJ2-7; no firm D call. The V gene's germline CDR1 is SNHLY and CDR2 FYNNEI. V lost 8 bases and J 6 bases, leaving 17 bases between the germline ends. This CDR3 region has 13 residues. CDR3 nucleotide sequence: TGTGCCAGCTCACGGGTGGGGTCCGGCGAGCAGTACTTC. It translates to CASSRVGSGEQYF.

This chain uses TRBV4-1 with TRBJ2-2; D is possibly TRBD2 (5 bases). V lost 1 base to trimming and J lost 3 bases, with 9 bases between them. CDR3 size: 15 residues. From germline, CDR1 is MGHRA and CDR2 YSYEKL. Written as DNA, the CDR3 is TGCGCCAGCAGCCAAGTGGGAGATCACACCGGGGAGCTGTTTTTT. This sequence encodes CASSQVGDHTGELFF.

The V gene is TRBV7-6, the J gene TRBJ1-3; D unclear. The CDR3 loop spans 16 amino acids. The germline V and J ends were trimmed by 1 base and 3 bases, with 13 bases remaining between them. Germline V lookup: CDR1 SGHVS, CDR2 FNYEAQ. CDR3 coding DNA: TGTGCCAGCAGCTTAGGGGGTCAGTTCGATGGAAACACCATATATTTT. Encoded protein: CASSLGGQFDGNTIYF.

This clone showed up just a few times. This rearrangement joins TRBV10-1 to TRBJ1-4, with TRBD1 as a possible D gene (5 bases). Trimming cost V 11 bases and J 4 bases, with 17 bases left between them. CDR3 length: 14 residues. Germline V lookup: CDR1 WNHNN, CDR2 SYGVQD (reference sequence). CDR3 protein: CAPQARDDNEKLFF. In nucleotides, the CDR3 is TGCGCCCCTCAAGCGCGGGACGATAATGAAAAACTGTTTTTT.

This clone was counted many times. V gene TRBV6-9 combines with J gene TRBJ1-6; D unresolved. Deletions cut 3 bases from V and 0 bases from J, with 18 bases between. Germline V gene data show CDR1 as MNHGY and CDR2 as SVAAGI. The CDR3 spans 19 residues. The CDR3 region has the DNA TGTGCCAGCAGTTACCCCCCGTGCCACCGGAGCTCCTATAATTCACCCCTCCACTTT. This encodes CASSYPPCHRSSYNSPLHF.

The chain has TRBV28 and TRBJ2-5; D is ambiguous. V shed 6 bases and J shed 1 base, with 9 bases lying between them. CDR1 and CDR2 (germline): MDHEN, SYDVKM. The CDR3 contains 13 residues. CDR3 protein: CASRDDFQETQYF. Here the CDR3 DNA reads TGTGCCAGCAGAGATGACTTCCAAGAGACCCAGTACTTC. Combining the CDR3 with reference TRBV28 and TRBJ2-5 gives the whole variable domain DVKVTQSSRYLVKRTGEKVFLECVQDMDHENMFWYRQDPGLGLRLIYFSYDVKMKEKGDIPEGYSVSREKKERFSLILESASTNQTSMYLCASRDDFQETQYFGPGTRLLVL.

The genes are TRBV11-1 and TRBJ2-3; 16 bases line up with TRBD2. J gave up 5 bases and V 5 bases, and 10 bases lay outside the gene matches. The CDR3 covers 18 residues. Germline V CDR1 and CDR2: SGHAT, FQDESV (reference sequence). The CDR3 spells CASSPGGLAGGGGDTQYF. CDR3 nucleotide sequence: TGTGCCAGCAGCCCAGGGGGACTAGCGGGAGGGGGCGGAGATACGCAGTATTTT. Full variable domain (outside the CDR3, taken from reference TRBV11-1 and TRBJ2-3): EAEVAQSPRYKITEKSQAVAFWCDPISGHATLYWYRQILGQGPELLVQFQDESVVDDSQLPKDRFSAERLKGVDSTLKIQPAELGDSAMYLCASSPGGLAGGGGDTQYFGPGTRLTVL.

The rearrangement uses TRBV18 and TRBJ2-5; maybe TRBD2 (7 bases). Germline lookup yields CDR1 KGHSH and CDR2 LQKENI. V was trimmed by 10 bases and J by 4 bases, leaving 19 bases between them. There are 14 residues in the CDR3. The CDR3 nucleotides are TGTGCCACCCAGAAGGGGGGGCGGACAGAGACCCAGTACTTC. Encoded protein: CATQKGGRTETQYF. Filled out from reference TRBV18 and TRBJ2-5, the complete variable domain reads NAGVMQNPRHLVRRRGQEARLRCSPMKGHSHVYWYRQLPEEGLKFMVYLQKENIIDESGMPKERFSAEFPKEGPSILRIQQVVRGDSAAYFCATQKGGRTETQYFGPGTRLLVL.

J is TRBJ1-5 and V is TRBV28, with D hard to call. Germline V gene data show CDR1 as MDHEN and CDR2 as SYDVKM. There are 17 residues in the CDR3. V was trimmed by 8 bases and J by 0 bases, leaving 20 bases between them. CDR3 bases: TGTGCCAGCCCCCCCAACCCGAGCCTCGGTAGCAATCAGCCCCAGCATTTT. Residues: CASPPNPSLGSNQPQHF.

The chain joins TRBV5-4 to TRBJ2-5; D gene ambiguous. The germline V gene encodes CDR1 SGHNT and CDR2 YYREEE (reference sequence). The CDR3 totals 14 residues. V was shortened by 0 bases and J by 5 bases, with 11 bases between the two germline ends. The CDR3 here is CASSLGGRRETQYF. The CDR3, as DNA: TGTGCCAGCAGCTTGGGTGGGCGACGGGAGACCCAGTACTTC.

This clone was seen only a few times. This sequence joins TRBV2 and TRBJ1-5; 7 nucleotides agree with TRBD1. The V segment lost 3 bases and the J segment 7 bases; nucleotides outside the gene matches: 9. Per the germline V gene, CDR1 is SNHLY and CDR2 is FYNNEI. The CDR3 is 15 residues long. The DNA for the CDR3 is TGTGCCAGCAGTGACGCGGGGGCAGGGGGACAGCCCCAGCATTTT. It specifies CASSDAGAGGQPQHF.

This chain joins TRBV10-3 and TRBJ1-1; D is unresolved. Germline V lookup: CDR1 ENHRY, CDR2 SYGVKD. The CDR3 totals 11 residues. The V gene lost 5 bases and the J gene lost 1 base, with 2 bases spanning the gap. In DNA, the CDR3 is TGTGCCATCAGTCGGAACACTGAAGCTTTCTTT. It specifies CAISRNTEAFF.

V gene TRBV27 combines with J gene TRBJ2-3, with 9 bases fitting TRBD1. The V segment lost 5 bases and the J segment 6 bases; nucleotides outside the gene matches: 6. CDR1 is MNHEY and CDR2 is SMNVEV in the germline V gene (reference sequence). The CDR3 has 14 amino acids. CDR3 DNA sequence: TGTGCCAGCAGTACAAAGGGACAGGGTGATACGCAGTATTTT. Translating it yields CASSTKGQGDTQYF.

The chain is built from TRBV5-1 and TRBJ2-5; 12 positions match TRBD1. The J call is in doubt because the DNA end fits TRBJ2-7 better. Germline V gene sequence: CDR1 SGHRS, CDR2 YFSETQ. CDR3 length: 15 amino acids. The CDR3 loop reads CASSRMGQGAGEQYF. The DNA for the CDR3 is TGCGCCAGCAGCCGGATGGGACAGGGGGCTGGCGAGCAGTACTTC.

The rearrangement links TRBV6-1 to TRBJ2-5, with D possibly being TRBD2 (6 bases). V lost 2 bases and J lost 5, with 15 bases in between. The CDR3 is 15 residues long. Germline assignment: CDR1 MNHNS and CDR2 SASEGT. In DNA form, the CDR3 reads TGTGCCAGCAGTGAAATGAGGAGGGGCTGGGAGACCCAGTACTTC. As protein: CASSEMRRGWETQYF.

This clone has at least ten counts. The chain links TRBV5-1 to TRBJ2-2; D might be TRBD2 (5 bases). CDR3 length: 16 residues. Trimming stripped 4 bases from V and 2 bases from J, with 15 bases between. Germline V lookup: CDR1 SGHRS, CDR2 YFSETQ. CDR3 DNA: TGCGCCAGCAGCCCCCTGACTACTCTAAACACCGGGGAGCTGTTTTTT. The encoded protein is CASSPLTTLNTGELFF.

The V gene is TRBV28, the J gene TRBJ2-7; D possibly corresponds to TRBD2 (5 bases). V lost 3 bases, J lost 0 bases, and 9 bases lay in between. The CDR3 contains 14 residues. CDR1 and CDR2 from the germline V gene are MDHEN and SYDVKM. CDR3 DNA: TGTGCCAGCAGTTTCGCAGGAGGCTCCTACGAGCAGTACTTC. Translating gives CASSFAGGSYEQYF.

The V gene is TRBV7-2, the J gene TRBJ2-7; TRBD2 is a possible D gene (7 bases). The CDR3 contains 14 residues. Germline V lookup: CDR1 SGHTA, CDR2 FQGNSA. V was pared by 5 bases and J by 2 bases, with 13 bases between. The CDR3: CASSRGGGAYEQYF. The CDR3, as DNA: TGTGCCAGCAGCAGAGGGGGGGGAGCCTACGAGCAGTACTTC. Together with reference TRBV7-2 and TRBJ2-7, the CDR3 gives the full variable domain: GAGVSQSPSNKVTEKGKDVELRCDPISGHTALYWYRQSLGQGLEFLIYFQGNSAPDKSGLPSDRFSAERTGGSVSTLTIQRTQQEDSAVYLCASSRGGGAYEQYFGPGTRLTVT.

The chain joins TRBV14 to TRBJ1-2; possibly TRBD1 for D (5 bases). The germline V gene has CDR1 SGHDN and CDR2 FVKESK. The ends were cut back, 0 bases at V and 4 bases at J, with 15 bases in the middle. There are 16 residues in the CDR3. The CDR3: CASSQDWDGGTYGYTF. Here the CDR3 DNA reads TGTGCCAGCAGCCAAGATTGGGACGGCGGGACCTATGGCTACACCTTC.

The rearrangement joins TRBV12-5 to TRBJ2-3; no clear D. Germline loops: CDR1 LGHNT, CDR2 FRNRAP. CDR3 length equals 14 residues. V was trimmed by 1 base and J by 2 bases, leaving 7 bases between them. CDR3 DNA sequence: TGTGCTAGTGGTTTGGGTCAGCCCACAGATACGCAGTATTTT. It yields the protein CASGLGQPTDTQYF. The complete variable domain, with remaining parts taken from reference TRBV12-5 and TRBJ2-3, reads DARVTQTPRHKVTEMGQEVTMRCQPILGHNTVFWYRQTMMQGLELLAYFRNRAPLDDSGMPKDRFSAEMPDATLATLKIQPSEPRDSAVYFCASGLGQPTDTQYFGPGTRLTVL.

The CDR3 DNA reads as TGCGCCAGTCGGACAGGGGAACTCAATCAGCCCCAGCATTTT. It translates to CASRTGELNQPQHF. V and J are TRBV10-2 and TRBJ1-5; 9 bases match TRBD1. CDR3 size: 14 residues. Germline values: CDR1 WSHSY, CDR2 SAAADI. V gave up 9 bases and J gave up 3 bases; unmatched junction bases: 6.

This chain uses TRBV5-4 with TRBJ1-1, with D perhaps matching TRBD1 (6 bases). The CDR3 contains 15 residues. The V end was cut by 5 bases, the J end by 0 bases, with 14 bases between. Looked up from germline, CDR1 is SGHNT and CDR2 is YYREEE (reference sequence). CDR3 in DNA: TGTGCCAGCAGTCCTCGGACAGCCTTGAACACTGAAGCTTTCTTT. It translates to CASSPRTALNTEAFF.

The V call is TRBV19, the J call TRBJ2-2, with D maybe TRBD1 (5 bases). This CDR3 spans 14 amino acids. V lost 4 bases to trimming and J lost 4 bases, with 10 bases between them. In germline, CDR1 is LNHDA, CDR2 SQIVND (reference sequence). CDR3 sequence reads: CASSNGHRTGELFF. The CDR3 nucleotides are TGTGCCAGTAGTAACGGACACCGCACCGGGGAGCTGTTTTTT.

The rearrangement joins TRBV6-6 to TRBJ2-7; possible D gene TRBD1, 5 bases. Looked up from germline, CDR1 is MNHNY and CDR2 is SVGAGI (reference sequence). The V end was cut by 5 bases, the J end by 0 bases, with 11 bases between. This CDR3 contains 14 residues. The DNA of the CDR3 is TGTGCCAGCAGTGGCTTGGGGCTCTCCTACGAGCAGTACTTC. This sequence encodes CASSGLGLSYEQYF.

The chain employs TRBV7-2 and TRBJ1-1; D not resolved. The CDR3 contains 15 residues. Trimming removed 4 bases at V and 5 bases at J, with 17 bases between. Germline CDR1 reads SGHTA; CDR2 reads FQGNSA. CDR3 sequence reads: CASSSHGSGLTEAFF. The DNA of the CDR3 is TGTGCCAGCAGCTCCCATGGTTCGGGGTTGACTGAAGCTTTCTTT.